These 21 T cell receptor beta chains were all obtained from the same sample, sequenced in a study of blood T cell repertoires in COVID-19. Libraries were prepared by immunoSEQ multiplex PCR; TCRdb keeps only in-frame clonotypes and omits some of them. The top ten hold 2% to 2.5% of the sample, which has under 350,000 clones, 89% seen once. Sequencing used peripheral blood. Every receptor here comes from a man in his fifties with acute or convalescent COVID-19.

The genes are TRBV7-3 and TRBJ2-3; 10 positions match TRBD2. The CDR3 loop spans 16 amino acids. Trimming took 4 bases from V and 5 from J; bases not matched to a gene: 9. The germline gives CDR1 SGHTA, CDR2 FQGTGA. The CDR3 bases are TGTGCCAGCAGCTCCACAATAGCGGGGGGAAGAGATACGCAGTATTTT. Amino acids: CASSSTIAGGRDTQYF.

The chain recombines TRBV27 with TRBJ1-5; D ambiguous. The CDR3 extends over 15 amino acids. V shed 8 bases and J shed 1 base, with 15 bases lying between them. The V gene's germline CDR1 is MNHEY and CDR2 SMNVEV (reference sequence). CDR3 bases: TGTGCCAGCTCCATGGGTCCGGGGAGCAATCAGCCCCAGCATTTT. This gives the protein CASSMGPGSNQPQHF.

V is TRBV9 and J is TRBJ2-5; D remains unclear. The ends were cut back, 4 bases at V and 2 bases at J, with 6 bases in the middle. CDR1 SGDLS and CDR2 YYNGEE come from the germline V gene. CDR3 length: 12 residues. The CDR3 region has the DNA TGTGCCAGCAGCTCGCTACAAGAGACCCAGTACTTC. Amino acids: CASSSLQETQYF.

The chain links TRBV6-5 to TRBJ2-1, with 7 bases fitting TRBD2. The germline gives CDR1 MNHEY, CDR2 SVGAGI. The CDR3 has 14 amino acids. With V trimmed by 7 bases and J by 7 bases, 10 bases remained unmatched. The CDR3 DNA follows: TGTGCCAGCAATAGACTAGCCGAGAGGAATGAGCAGTTCTTC. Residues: CASNRLAERNEQFF.

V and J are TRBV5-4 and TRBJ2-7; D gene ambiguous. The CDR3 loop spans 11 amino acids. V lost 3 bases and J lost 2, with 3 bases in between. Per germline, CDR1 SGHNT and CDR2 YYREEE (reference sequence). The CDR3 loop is CASSSTYEQYF. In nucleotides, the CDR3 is TGTGCCAGCAGCTCTACCTACGAGCAGTACTTC.

The CDR3 is CASSEFAGGFSNQPQHF. DNA of the CDR3: TGTGCCAGCAGTGAATTTGCGGGGGGGTTTAGCAATCAGCCCCAGCATTTT. The J gene is TRBJ1-5, the V gene TRBV6-1; D possibly corresponds to TRBD1 (5 bases). V was trimmed by 2 bases and J by 0 bases, leaving 14 bases between them. There are 17 residues in the CDR3. The germline V gene encodes CDR1 MNHNS and CDR2 SASEGT.

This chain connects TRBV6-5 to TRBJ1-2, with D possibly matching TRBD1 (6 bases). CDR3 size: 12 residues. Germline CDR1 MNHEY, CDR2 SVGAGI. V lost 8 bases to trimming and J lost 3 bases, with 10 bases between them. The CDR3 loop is CASSAGDYGYTF. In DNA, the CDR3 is TGTGCCAGCTCTGCAGGGGACTATGGCTACACCTTC.

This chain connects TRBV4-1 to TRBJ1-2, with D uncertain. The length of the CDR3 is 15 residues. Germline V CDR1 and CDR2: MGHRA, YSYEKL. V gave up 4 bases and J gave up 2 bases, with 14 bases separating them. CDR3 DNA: TGCGCCAGCAGCCTTATCTACGTTTCGAACTATGGCTACACCTTC. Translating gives CASSLIYVSNYGYTF.

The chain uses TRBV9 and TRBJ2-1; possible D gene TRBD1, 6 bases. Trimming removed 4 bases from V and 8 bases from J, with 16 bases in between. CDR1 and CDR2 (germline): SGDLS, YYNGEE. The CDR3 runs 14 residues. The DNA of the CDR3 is TGTGCCAGCAGCTCGACTTCAGGGGTCGATGAGCAGTTCTTC. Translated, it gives CASSSTSGVDEQFF.

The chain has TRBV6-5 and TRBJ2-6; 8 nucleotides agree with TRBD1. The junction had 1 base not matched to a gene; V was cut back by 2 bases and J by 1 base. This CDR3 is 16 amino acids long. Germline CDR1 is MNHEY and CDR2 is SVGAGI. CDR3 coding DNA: TGTGCCAGCAGTTACCGACAGGGGTCTGGGGCCAACGTCCTGACTTTC. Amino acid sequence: CASSYRQGSGANVLTF.

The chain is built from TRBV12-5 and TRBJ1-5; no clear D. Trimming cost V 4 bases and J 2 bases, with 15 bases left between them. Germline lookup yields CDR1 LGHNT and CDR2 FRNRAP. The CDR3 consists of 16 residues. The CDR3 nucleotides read TGTGCTAGTGGTTGGCCTCTCCTTTTTGGCAATCAGCCCCAGCATTTT. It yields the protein CASGWPLLFGNQPQHF.

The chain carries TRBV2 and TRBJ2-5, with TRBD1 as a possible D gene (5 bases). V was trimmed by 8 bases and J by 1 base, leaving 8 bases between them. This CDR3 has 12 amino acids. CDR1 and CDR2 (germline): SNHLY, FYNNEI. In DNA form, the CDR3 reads TGTGCCAGCGGGGCATTCCAAGAGACCCAGTACTTC. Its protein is CASGAFQETQYF.

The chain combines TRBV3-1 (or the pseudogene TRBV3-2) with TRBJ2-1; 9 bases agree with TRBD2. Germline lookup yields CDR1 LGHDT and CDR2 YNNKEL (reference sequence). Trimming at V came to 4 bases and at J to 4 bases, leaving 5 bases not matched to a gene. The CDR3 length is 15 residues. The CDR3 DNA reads TGTGCCAGCAGCCCCCAACTAGCGGGTTACAATGAGCAGTTCTTC. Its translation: CASSPQLAGYNEQFF.

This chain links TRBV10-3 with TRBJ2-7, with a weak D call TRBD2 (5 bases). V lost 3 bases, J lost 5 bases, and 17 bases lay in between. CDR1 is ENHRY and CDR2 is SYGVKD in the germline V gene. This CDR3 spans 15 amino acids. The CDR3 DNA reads TGTGCCATCAGTGATGGGGAGATGGGCCTCAACGAGCAGTACTTC. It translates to CAISDGEMGLNEQYF.

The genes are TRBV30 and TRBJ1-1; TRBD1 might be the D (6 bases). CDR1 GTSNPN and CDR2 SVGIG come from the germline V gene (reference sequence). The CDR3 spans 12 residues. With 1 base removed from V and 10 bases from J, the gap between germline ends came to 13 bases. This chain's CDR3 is CAWSEAEQGAFF. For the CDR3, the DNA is TGTGCCTGGAGTGAGGCTGAACAGGGAGCTTTCTTT.

The CDR3 loop reads CASRPPQGQRSWDTQYF. CDR3 nucleotides: TGTGCCAGTAGACCCCCCCAGGGACAGCGATCCTGGGATACGCAGTATTTT. The rearrangement uses TRBV19 and TRBJ2-3, with 7 positions matching TRBD1. Germline values: CDR1 LNHDA, CDR2 SQIVND (reference sequence). The CDR3 has 17 residues. J was trimmed by 6 bases and V by 6 bases; bases with no gene match: 18. Full variable domain (rest looked up from reference TRBV19 and TRBJ2-3): DGGITQSPKYLFRKEGQNVTLSCEQNLNHDAMYWYRQDPGQGLRLIYYSQIVNDFQKGDIAEGYSVSREKKESFPLTVTSAQKNPTAFYLCASRPPQGQRSWDTQYFGPGTRLTVL.

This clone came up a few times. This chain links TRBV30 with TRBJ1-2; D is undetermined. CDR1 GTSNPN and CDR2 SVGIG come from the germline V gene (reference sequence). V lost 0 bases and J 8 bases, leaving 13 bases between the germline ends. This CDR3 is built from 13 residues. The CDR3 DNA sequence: TGTGCCTGGAGTGTAAGGAGGGAGGAGGGCTACACCTTC. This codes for CAWSVRREEGYTF.

The CDR3 region has the DNA TGCAGCGGGACCTGGGACAGGTTAGGCTACACCTTC. Translated, it gives CSGTWDRLGYTF. The chain couples TRBV29-1 to TRBJ1-2; 8 positions agree with TRBD1. V dropped 7 bases and J dropped 8; count of bases not matched to a gene: 9. Germline V gene data show CDR1 as SQVTM and CDR2 as ANQGSEA. The CDR3 sequence is 12 residues long.

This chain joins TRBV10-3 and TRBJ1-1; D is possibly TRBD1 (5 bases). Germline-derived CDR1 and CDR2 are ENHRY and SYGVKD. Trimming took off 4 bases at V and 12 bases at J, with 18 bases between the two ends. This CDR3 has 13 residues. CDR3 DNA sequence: TGTGCCATCAGTGTCGGGCAGGGTGGTCGTTCTTTCTTT. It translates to CAISVGQGGRSFF.

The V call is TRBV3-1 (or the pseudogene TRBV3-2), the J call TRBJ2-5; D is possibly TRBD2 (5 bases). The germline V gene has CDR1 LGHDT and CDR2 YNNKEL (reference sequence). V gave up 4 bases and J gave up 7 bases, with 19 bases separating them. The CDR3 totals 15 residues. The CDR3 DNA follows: TGTGCCAGCAGCCCCCCTGTCGGCCTAGGAGGGACCCAGTACTTC. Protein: CASSPPVGLGGTQYF.

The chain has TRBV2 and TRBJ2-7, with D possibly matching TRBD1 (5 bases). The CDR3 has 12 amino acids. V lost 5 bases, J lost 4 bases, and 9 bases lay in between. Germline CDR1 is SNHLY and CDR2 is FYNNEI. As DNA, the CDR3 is TGTGCCAGCAGTTTACAGGCATACGAGCAGTACTTC. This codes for CASSLQAYEQYF.